The following is a TCR beta chain sequence with its context. The target antigen is unknown. This entry comes from a study of beta chain features in type 1 diabetes. Study-wide results and caveats: Whether HLA type affects TCRB rearrangement stayed undetermined in the present work.

Expressed TCRB transcripts were sequenced because the isolated RNA had all been reverse transcribed beforehand. Profiled with immunoSEQ multiplex PCR; TCRdb holds only in-frame clones, not every one. This table has over 700,000 clones, 15% to 20% appearing once. V lost 0 bases, J lost 0 bases, and 8 bases lay in between. Germline V gives CDR1 KGHSH, CDR2 LQKENI. The CDR3 has 15 residues. Populations obtained by sorting all exceeded 95% purity. This clonotype was sampled from a woman aged 18-29 years in good health. The V gene is TRBV18, the J gene TRBJ2-5; D unresolved. Sequenced sample: naive CD4+ T cells from blood. CDR3 in DNA: TGTGCCAGCTCACCACCGTCAGAGTACCAAGAGACCCAGTACTTC. It translates to CASSPPSEYQETQYF.